Detailed here is one TCR beta chain. Its target is not known. The entry originates in a study of long-term antiretroviral therapy in people with HIV. Sampling of each donor yielded at least one pre-ART PBMC sample and at least two post-ART PBMC samples. Notes on the study in general: ART adherence was not documented, and neither viral resistance nor therapy changes had any data. Diversity went up after ART and still fell short of transplant donor controls.

An immunoSEQ assay, version v3.0, was performed at survey level. The protocol was immunoSEQ multiplex PCR, while the TCRdb copy is restricted to in-frame clones and leaves out a portion. The sample lists some 30,000 clones, 91% occurring once. This CDR3 region has 10 residues. Germline V gene data show CDR1 as DFQATT and CDR2 as SNEGSKA (reference sequence). The V gene is TRBV20-1, the J gene TRBJ2-3, with D uncertain. The source was unsorted PBMCs, collected 3.1 years after starting antiretroviral therapy. This clonotype was obtained from a man between 18 and 35 years old with HIV. The chain's CDR3 is CRLGPGGQYF. CDR3 in DNA: TGCAGATTAGGCCCCGGCGGGCAGTATTTT.